Here is one T cell receptor beta chain with its context. Original analysis: Using reference gene primer amplification, nucleated cell counts were estimated. Clones were sequenced by immunoSEQ multiplex PCR, and TCRdb holds only the in-frame ones, with some missing. For V, J and clone size, that table is used; D and trimming come from the DNA. The sample contains 240,000 or so clones, roughly 80% of which appear only once. This specimen comes from a study of blood T cell repertoires in COVID-19. Study-level information: Both acute and convalescent COVID-19 samples were obtained from the United States, Italy and Spain. PBMCs, B-cell-depleted T cells, or T cells were the source of the cDNA or gDNA that made up the material.

Germline CDR1 MDHEN, CDR2 SYDVKM. V was cut by 5 bases and J by 0 bases, with 17 bases left in between. There are 17 residues in the CDR3. This chain connects TRBV28 to TRBJ1-3, with a weak D call TRBD1 (5 bases). Sequenced: peripheral blood. This sequence was found in a woman under 30 with acute or convalescent COVID-19. This CDR3 is CASSIRIDRLSGNTIYF. The CDR3 bases are TGTGCCAGCAGTATACGCATCGACAGACTCTCTGGAAACACCATATATTTT.